The present T cell receptor beta chain was sequenced within a study of cytomegalovirus exposure and HLA in healthy donors. Primers for the PCR totalled 60 Vbeta and 13 Jbeta. The data were produced by immunoSEQ multiplex PCR, yet TCRdb's version contains in-frame clones alone and is incomplete. Found here are tens of thousands of clones, approximately 82% of them singletons; the top ten hold roughly 2%. This clone was picked up a small number of times. Source material: PBMCs. The sequence came from a man in his late teens or twenties in good health and CMV-seronegative.

The CDR3 DNA sequence: TGTGCCAGCAGCCCGACAGTATACCAAGAGACCCAGTACTTC. This translates into CASSPTVYQETQYF. The V gene is TRBV7-9, the J gene TRBJ2-5; perhaps TRBD1 as D (5 bases). V was pared by 5 bases and J by 0 bases, with 10 bases between. CDR3 length: 14 residues. Germline CDR1 SEHNR, CDR2 FQNEAQ (reference sequence). Drawing the rest from reference TRBV7-9 and TRBJ2-5, the complete variable domain is DTGVSQNPRHKITKRGQNVTFRCDPISEHNRLYWYRQTLGQGPEFLTYFQNEAQLEKSRLLSDRFSAERPKGSFSTLEIQRTEQGDSAMYLCASSPTVYQETQYFGPGTRLLVL.